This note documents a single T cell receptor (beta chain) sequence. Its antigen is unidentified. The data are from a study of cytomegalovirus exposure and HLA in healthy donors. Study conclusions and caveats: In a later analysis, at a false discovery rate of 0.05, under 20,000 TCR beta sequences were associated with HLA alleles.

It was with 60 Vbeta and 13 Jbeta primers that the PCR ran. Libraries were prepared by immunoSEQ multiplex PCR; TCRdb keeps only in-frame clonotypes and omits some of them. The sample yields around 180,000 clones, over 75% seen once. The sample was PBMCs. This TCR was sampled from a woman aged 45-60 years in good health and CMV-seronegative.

The CDR3 protein is CASSPGSTGALFF. The DNA for the CDR3 is TGTGCCAGCTCACCGGGGTCGACAGGGGCCCTGTTTTTT. The chain carries TRBV18 and TRBJ1-4; 8 nucleotides line up with TRBD1. From germline, CDR1 is KGHSH and CDR2 LQKENI. The CDR3 covers 13 residues. V shed 3 bases, J shed 14 bases, and the junction held 8 bases outside the gene matches.